This TCR beta chain was captured in a study of blood T cell repertoires in COVID-19. Whole-study context: Sources were T cells, B-cell-depleted T cells, or PBMCs; the material itself was cDNA or gDNA.

Clones were read by immunoSEQ multiplex PCR, and TCRdb kept only the in-frame ones, dropping some. The sample carries nearly 300,000 clones, about nine tenths recorded once. Trimming removed 4 bases from V and 1 base from J, with 13 bases in between. Germline-derived CDR1 and CDR2 are SGHTA and FQGNSA. The length of the CDR3 is 16 residues. Sequenced sample: PBMCs or T cells enriched from blood (not recorded which). The genes are TRBV7-2 and TRBJ2-2; D is uncertain. This TCR was recovered from a woman in her 50s who had been exposed to COVID-19. CDR3 nucleotide sequence: TGTGCCAGCAGCTCCCCGTGGCGGAAGAACACCGGGGAGCTGTTTTTT. It specifies CASSSPWRKNTGELFF. The full variable domain, rest sourced from reference TRBV7-2 and TRBJ2-2, is GAGVSQSPSNKVTEKGKDVELRCDPISGHTALYWYRQSLGQGLEFLIYFQGNSAPDKSGLPSDRFSAERTGGSVSTLTIQRTQQEDSAVYLCASSSPWRKNTGELFFGEGSRLTVL.